This T cell receptor (beta chain) is from a study of cytomegalovirus exposure and HLA in healthy donors. 60 Vbeta and 13 Jbeta primers were used in PCR. TCRdb's copy holds only in-frame clones and misses some; the assay was immunoSEQ multiplex PCR. The table has roughly 160,000 clones, around 79% seen once. The CDR3 is made up of 15 amino acids. V lost 6 bases to trimming and J lost 9 bases; unmatched junction nucleotides: 12. CDR1 MNHEY and CDR2 SMNVEV come from the germline V gene (reference sequence). This clone was recorded only once. The clonotype originates from a middle-aged man in good health and CMV-seronegative. The chain links TRBV27 to TRBJ2-1, with 9 bases that match TRBD2. The sample was PBMCs. In DNA, the CDR3 is TGTGCCAGCAGCCTCCGAGGCGGGGGGGCGGCTGAGCAGTTCTTC. Its protein product is CASSLRGGGAAEQFF.